The present TCR beta chain was sequenced within a study of cytomegalovirus exposure and HLA in healthy donors. Points on this clone: Other DNA sequences from this sample encode an identical CDR3 as well.

This CDR3 comprises 14 residues. The V segment lost 0 bases and the J segment 7 bases; nucleotides outside the gene matches: 3. Germline-derived CDR1 and CDR2 are SGHRS and YFSETQ. It was with 60 Vbeta and 13 Jbeta primers that the PCR ran. Libraries were prepared by immunoSEQ multiplex PCR; TCRdb keeps only in-frame clonotypes and omits some of them. The sample has some 110,000 clones; more than 60% are singletons. The TCR comes from a man aged 18-30 years in good health and CMV-seronegative. The rearrangement links TRBV5-1 to TRBJ2-2; 7 nucleotides align to TRBD2. The sequenced sample was PBMCs. The CDR3 sequence is CASSLAGGYGELFF. CDR3 in DNA: TGCGCCAGCAGCTTGGCGGGGGGATACGGGGAGCTGTTTTTT.